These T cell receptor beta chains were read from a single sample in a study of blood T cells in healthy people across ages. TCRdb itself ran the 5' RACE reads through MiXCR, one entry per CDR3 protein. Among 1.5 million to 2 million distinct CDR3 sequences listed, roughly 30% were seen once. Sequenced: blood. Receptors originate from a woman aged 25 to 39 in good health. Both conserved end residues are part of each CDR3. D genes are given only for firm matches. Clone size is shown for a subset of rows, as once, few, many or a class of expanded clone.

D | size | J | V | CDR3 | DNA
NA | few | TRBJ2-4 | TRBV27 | CASSPGPTVRDIQYF | TGTGCCAGCAGTCCGGGACCCACCGTCCGGGACATTCAGTACTTC
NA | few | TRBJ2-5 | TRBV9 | CASSPGGGVEETQYF | TGTGCCAGCAGCCCAGGGGGGGGAGTTGAAGAGACCCAGTACTTC
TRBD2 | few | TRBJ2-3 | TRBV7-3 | CASSLLAGLNPSTDTQYF | TGTGCCAGCAGCTTGCTAGCGGGGCTTAATCCTAGCACAGATACGCAGTATTTT
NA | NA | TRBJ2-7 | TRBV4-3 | CASSQDQAGPIYEQYF | TGCGCCAGCAGCCAAGATCAGGCGGGCCCAATCTACGAGCAGTACTTC
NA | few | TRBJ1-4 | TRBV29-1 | CSVTGMPTNEKLFF | TGCAGCGTAACAGGGATGCCAACTAATGAAAAACTGTTTTTT
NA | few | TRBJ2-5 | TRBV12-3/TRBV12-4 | CASSVRDPRQETQYF | TGTGCCAGCAGCGTCAGGGACCCACGCCAGGAGACCCAGTACTTC
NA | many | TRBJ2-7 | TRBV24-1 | CATSESGQAHEQYF | TGTGCCACCAGTGAATCGGGACAAGCCCACGAGCAGTACTTC
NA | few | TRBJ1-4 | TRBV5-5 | CASSFTVEKLFF | TGTGCCAGCAGCTTTACAGTCGAAAAACTGTTTTTT
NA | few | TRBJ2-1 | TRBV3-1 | CTSSQVRGAVEQFF | TGTACCAGCAGCCAAGTGAGGGGGGCCGTTGAGCAGTTCTTC
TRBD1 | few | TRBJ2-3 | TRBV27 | CASSTGTGKTDTQYF | TGTGCCAGCAGTACCGGGACAGGGAAGACAGATACGCAGTATTTT
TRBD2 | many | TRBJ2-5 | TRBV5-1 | CASSPGGAAIQETQYF | TGCGCCAGCAGCCCGGGAGGGGCGGCCATACAAGAGACCCAGTACTTC
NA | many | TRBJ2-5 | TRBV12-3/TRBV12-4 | CASSFQAAQETQYF | TGTGCCAGCAGTTTCCAAGCGGCCCAAGAGACCCAGTACTTC
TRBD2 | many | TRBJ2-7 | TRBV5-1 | CASSLASGGSGTGSYEQYF | TGCGCCAGCAGCTTGGCGTCCGGTGGCAGCGGGACGGGCTCCTACGAGCAGTACTTC
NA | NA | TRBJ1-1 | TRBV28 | CASKTHKRGMNTEAFF | TGTGCCAGCAAGACCCACAAAAGGGGGATGAACACTGAAGCTTTCTTT
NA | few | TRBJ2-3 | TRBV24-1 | CATSDAMDPQDTQYF | TGTGCCACCAGTGATGCGATGGACCCCCAAGATACGCAGTATTTT
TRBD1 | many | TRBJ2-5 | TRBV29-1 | CSVGQGGRETQYF | TGCAGCGTTGGACAGGGTGGTAGAGAGACCCAGTACTTC
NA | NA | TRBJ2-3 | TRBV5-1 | CASSLDVLADTQYF | TGCGCCAGCAGCTTAGATGTATTGGCAGATACGCAGTATTTT
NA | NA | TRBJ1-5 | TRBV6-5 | CASSYSGSHQPQHF | TGTGCCAGCAGTTACTCGGGCAGCCATCAGCCCCAGCATTTT
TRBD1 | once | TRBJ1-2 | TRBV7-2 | CASSLARQGDEGGYTF | TGTGCCAGCAGCTTAGCTAGACAGGGGGATGAAGGTGGCTACACCTTC
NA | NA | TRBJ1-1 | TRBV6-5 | CASSLDARNTEAFF | TGTGCCAGCAGCCTCGACGCGAGGAACACTGAAGCTTTCTTT
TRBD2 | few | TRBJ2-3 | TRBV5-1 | CASSLEASGPGTDTQYF | TGCGCCAGCAGCTTGGAGGCTAGCGGGCCCGGCACAGATACGCAGTATTTT
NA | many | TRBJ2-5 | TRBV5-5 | CASSYSTEETQYF | TGTGCCAGCAGTTACTCGACGGAAGAGACCCAGTACTTC
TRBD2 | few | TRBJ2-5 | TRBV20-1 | CSARIAGASGVETQYF | TGCAGTGCTAGAATAGCGGGAGCAAGTGGGGTAGAGACCCAGTACTTC
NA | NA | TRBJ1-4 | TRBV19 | CASRTGGLGEKLFF | TGTGCCAGCCGGACGGGAGGGTTAGGAGAAAAACTGTTTTTT
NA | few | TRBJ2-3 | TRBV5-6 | CASSFQWGDTQYF | TGTGCCAGCAGCTTCCAATGGGGGGATACGCAGTATTTT
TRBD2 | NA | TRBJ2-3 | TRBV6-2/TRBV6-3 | CASSYSTGLDSTDTQYF | TGTGCCAGCAGTTACTCGACGGGACTAGACAGCACAGATACGCAGTATTTT
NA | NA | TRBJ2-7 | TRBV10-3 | CAIREGVEQYF | TGTGCCATCAGGGAGGGTGTCGAGCAGTACTTC
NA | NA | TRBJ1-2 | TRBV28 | CACSPRQVRYYGYTF | TGTGCCTGCAGTCCTCGACAGGTCAGGTACTATGGCTACACCTTC
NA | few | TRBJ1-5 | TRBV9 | CASSSGLQNQPQHF | TGTGCCAGCAGCTCGGGACTCCAGAATCAGCCCCAGCATTTT
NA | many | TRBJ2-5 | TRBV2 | CATRQSKTQYF | TGTGCCACCCGACAGAGCAAGACCCAGTACTTC
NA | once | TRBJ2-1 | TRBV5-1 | CASTPGAGDSYNEQFF | TGCGCCAGCACCCCAGGGGCCGGGGACTCCTACAATGAGCAGTTCTTC